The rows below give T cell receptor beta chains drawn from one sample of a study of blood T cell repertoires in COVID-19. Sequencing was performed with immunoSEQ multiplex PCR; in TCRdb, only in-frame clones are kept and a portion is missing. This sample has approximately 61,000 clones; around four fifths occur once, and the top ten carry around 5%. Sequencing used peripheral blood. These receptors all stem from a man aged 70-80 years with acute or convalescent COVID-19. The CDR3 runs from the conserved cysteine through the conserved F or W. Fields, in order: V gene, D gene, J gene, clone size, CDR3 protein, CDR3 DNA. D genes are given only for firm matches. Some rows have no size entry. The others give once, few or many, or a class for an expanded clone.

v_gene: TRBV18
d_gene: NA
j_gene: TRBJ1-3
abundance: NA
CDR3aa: CASSFASGATIDTIYF
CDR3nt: TGTGCCAGCTCATTCGCCTCAGGTGCCACAATTGACACCATATATTTT

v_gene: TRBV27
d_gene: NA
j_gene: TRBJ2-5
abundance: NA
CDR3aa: CASSLSGSAPGTQYF
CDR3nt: TGTGCCAGCAGTTTATCTGGCAGTGCGCCAGGGACCCAGTACTTC

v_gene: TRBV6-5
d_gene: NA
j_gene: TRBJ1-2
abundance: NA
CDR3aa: CASFRNGYTF
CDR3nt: TGTGCCAGCTTCAGGAATGGCTACACCTTC

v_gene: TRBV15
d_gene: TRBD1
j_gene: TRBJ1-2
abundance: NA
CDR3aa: CATSGTRGQVSYGYTF
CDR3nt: TGTGCCACCAGCGGGACTCGGGGACAGGTCTCTTATGGCTACACCTTC

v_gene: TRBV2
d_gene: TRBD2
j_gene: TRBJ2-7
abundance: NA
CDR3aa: CASSEAGRAYEQYF
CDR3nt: TGTGCCAGCAGTGAAGCAGGGAGGGCCTACGAGCAGTACTTC

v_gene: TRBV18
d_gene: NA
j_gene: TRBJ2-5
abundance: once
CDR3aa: CASSPSGTTETQYF
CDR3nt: TGTGCCAGCTCACCGTCCGGGACAACGGAGACCCAGTACTTC

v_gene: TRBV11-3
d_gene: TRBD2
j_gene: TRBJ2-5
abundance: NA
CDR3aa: CASSPGVAGGETQYF
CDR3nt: TGTGCCAGCAGCCCTGGGGTAGCGGGGGGAGAGACCCAGTACTTC

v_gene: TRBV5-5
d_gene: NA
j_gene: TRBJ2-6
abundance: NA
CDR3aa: CASSLGSGRVTNVLTF
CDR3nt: TGTGCCAGCAGCTTGGGAAGTGGCAGGGTGACCAACGTCCTGACTTTC

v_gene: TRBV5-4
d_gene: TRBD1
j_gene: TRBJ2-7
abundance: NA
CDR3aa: CASSAQGDEQYF
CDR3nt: TGTGCCAGCAGCGCTCAGGGGGACGAGCAGTACTTC

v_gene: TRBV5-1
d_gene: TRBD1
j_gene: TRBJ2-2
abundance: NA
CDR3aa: CASRRTGDTGELFF
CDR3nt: TGCGCCAGCAGAAGGACAGGGGACACCGGGGAGCTGTTTTTT

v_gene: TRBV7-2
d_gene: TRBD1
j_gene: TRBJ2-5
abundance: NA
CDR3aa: CASSSQGAGMVAQYF
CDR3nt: TGTGCCAGCAGCTCCCAGGGGGCCGGAATGGTGGCCCAGTACTTC

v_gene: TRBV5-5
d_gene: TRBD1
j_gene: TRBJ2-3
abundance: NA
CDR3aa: CASSWATGRSTDTQYF
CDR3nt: TGTGCCAGCAGCTGGGCGACAGGGCGAAGCACAGATACGCAGTATTTT

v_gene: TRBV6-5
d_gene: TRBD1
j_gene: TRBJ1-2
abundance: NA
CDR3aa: CASSPYRGLYGYTF
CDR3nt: TGTGCCAGCAGCCCCTACAGGGGGCTTTATGGCTACACCTTC

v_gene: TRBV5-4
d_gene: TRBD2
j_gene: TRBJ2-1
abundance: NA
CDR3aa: CASSFPGTSGGSAYNEQFF
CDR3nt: TGTGCCAGCAGCTTCCCCGGGACTAGCGGGGGTTCCGCCTACAATGAGCAGTTCTTC

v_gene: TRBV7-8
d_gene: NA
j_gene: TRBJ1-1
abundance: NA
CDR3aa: CASRPGGGTEAFF
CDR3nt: TGTGCCAGCAGACCGGGGGGGGGCACTGAAGCTTTCTTT

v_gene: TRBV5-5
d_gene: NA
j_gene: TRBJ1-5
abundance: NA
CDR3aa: CASSLLSGNNQPQHF
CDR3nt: TGTGCCAGCAGCTTGTTGTCAGGGAACAATCAGCCCCAGCATTTT

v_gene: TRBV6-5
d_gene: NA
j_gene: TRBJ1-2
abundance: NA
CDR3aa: CATAGALFYGYTF
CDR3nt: TGTGCCACGGCGGGAGCACTTTTTTATGGCTACACCTTC

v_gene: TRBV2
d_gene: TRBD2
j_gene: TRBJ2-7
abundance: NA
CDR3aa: CASRRAGEIPYEQYF
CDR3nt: TGTGCCAGCAGACGAGCGGGGGAGATTCCCTACGAGCAGTACTTC

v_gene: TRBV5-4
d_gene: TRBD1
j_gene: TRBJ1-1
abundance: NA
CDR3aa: CASSSGQVLTEAFF
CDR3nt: TGTGCCAGCAGCTCAGGACAGGTCCTCACTGAAGCTTTCTTT

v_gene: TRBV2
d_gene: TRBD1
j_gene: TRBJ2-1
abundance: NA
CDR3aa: CASSEDRGEQFF
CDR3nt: TGTGCCAGCAGTGAAGACAGGGGCGAGCAGTTCTTC

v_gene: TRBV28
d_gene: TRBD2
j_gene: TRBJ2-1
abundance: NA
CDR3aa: CASSHLAGGPDEQFF
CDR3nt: TGTGCCAGCAGTCACCTAGCGGGGGGGCCGGATGAGCAGTTCTTC

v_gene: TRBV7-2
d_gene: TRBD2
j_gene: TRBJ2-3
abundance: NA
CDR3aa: CASSLSGGADTQYF
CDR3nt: TGTGCCAGCAGCTTAAGTGGGGGGGCAGATACGCAGTATTTT

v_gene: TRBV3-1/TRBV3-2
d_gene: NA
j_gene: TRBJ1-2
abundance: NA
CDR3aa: CASSQGANYGYTF
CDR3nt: TGTGCCAGCAGCCAGGGGGCGAACTATGGCTACACCTTC

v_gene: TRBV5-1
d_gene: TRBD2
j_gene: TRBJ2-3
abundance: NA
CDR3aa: CASTSSGGTDTQYF
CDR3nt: TGCGCCAGCACGTCCAGCGGGGGCACAGATACGCAGTATTTT

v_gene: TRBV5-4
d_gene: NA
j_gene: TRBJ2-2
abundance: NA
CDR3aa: CASSRDIKTGELFF
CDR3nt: TGTGCCAGCAGTAGGGACATAAAGACCGGGGAGCTGTTTTTT

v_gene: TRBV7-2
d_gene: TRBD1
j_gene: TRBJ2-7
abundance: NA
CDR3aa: CASSQTGTGDYEQYF
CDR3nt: TGTGCCAGCAGCCAAACCGGGACAGGGGACTACGAGCAGTACTTC

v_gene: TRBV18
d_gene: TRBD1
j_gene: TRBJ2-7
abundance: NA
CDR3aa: CASSPGTENEQYF
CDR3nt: TGTGCCAGCTCTCCCGGGACAGAGAACGAGCAGTACTTC

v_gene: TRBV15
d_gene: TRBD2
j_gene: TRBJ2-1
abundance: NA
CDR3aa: CATALAGPYNEQFF
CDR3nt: TGTGCCACCGCCTTAGCGGGGCCGTACAATGAGCAGTTCTTC

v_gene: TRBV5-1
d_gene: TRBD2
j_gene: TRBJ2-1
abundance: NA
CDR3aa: CASSLDASGEQFF
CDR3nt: TGCGCCAGCAGCTTGGATGCTAGCGGTGAGCAGTTCTTC

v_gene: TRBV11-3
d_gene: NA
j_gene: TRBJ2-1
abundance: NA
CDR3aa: CASAPRGGEQFF
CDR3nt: TGTGCCAGCGCCCCAAGGGGTGGTGAGCAGTTCTTC

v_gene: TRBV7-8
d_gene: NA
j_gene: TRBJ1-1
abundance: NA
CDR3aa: CASSEGAYRVAEAFF
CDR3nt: TGTGCCAGCAGCGAAGGGGCGTACAGGGTTGCTGAAGCTTTCTTT

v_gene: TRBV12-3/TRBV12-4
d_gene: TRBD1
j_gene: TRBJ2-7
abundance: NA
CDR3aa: CASSLTTGNEQYF
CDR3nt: TGTGCCAGCAGTTTAACGACAGGGAACGAGCAGTACTTC

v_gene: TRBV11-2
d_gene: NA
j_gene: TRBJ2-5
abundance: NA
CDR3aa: CASSFQSRGETQYF
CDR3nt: TGTGCCAGCAGCTTTCAATCAAGGGGGGAGACCCAGTACTTC

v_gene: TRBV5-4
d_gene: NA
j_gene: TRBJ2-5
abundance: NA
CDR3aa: CASSSAKKDTQETQYF
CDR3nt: TGTGCCAGCAGCTCGGCCAAAAAGGACACTCAAGAGACCCAGTACTTC

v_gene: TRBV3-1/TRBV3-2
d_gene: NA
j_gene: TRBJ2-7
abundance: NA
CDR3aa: CASSPGWRGYEQYF
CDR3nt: TGTGCCAGCAGCCCGGGCTGGAGGGGTTACGAGCAGTACTTC

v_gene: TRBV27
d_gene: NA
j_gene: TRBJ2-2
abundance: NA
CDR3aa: CASSFTGLPGELFF
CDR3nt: TGTGCCAGCAGTTTCACAGGGCTTCCCGGGGAGCTGTTTTTT

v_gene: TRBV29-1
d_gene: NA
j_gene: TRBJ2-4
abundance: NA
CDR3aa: CSVRGGDIQYF
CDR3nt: TGCAGCGTAAGAGGAGGCGACATTCAGTACTTC

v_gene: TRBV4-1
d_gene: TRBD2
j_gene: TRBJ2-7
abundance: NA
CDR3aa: CASSLDRTSLYEQYF
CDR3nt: TGCGCCAGCAGCCTCGATCGGACTAGTCTGTACGAGCAGTACTTC

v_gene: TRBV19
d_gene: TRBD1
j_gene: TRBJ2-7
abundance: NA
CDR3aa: CASSFRDRVGYEQYF
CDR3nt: TGTGCCAGTAGTTTCCGGGACAGGGTGGGCTACGAGCAGTACTTC

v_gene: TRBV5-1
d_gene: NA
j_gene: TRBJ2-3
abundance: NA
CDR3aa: CASSFGGGGTDTQYF
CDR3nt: TGCGCCAGCAGCTTCGGGGGAGGAGGGACAGATACGCAGTATTTT

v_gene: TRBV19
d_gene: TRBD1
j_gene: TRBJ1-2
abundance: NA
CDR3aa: CASSIPRQGSSYTF
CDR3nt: TGTGCCAGTAGTATCCCCCGACAGGGGAGCAGCTACACCTTC

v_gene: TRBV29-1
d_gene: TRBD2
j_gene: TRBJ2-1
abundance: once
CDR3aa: CSVGLAGGPSYNEQFF
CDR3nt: TGCAGCGTTGGACTAGCGGGGGGGCCAAGCTACAATGAGCAGTTCTTC

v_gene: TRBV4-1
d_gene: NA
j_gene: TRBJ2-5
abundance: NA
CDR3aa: CASSQEGKGGVTQYF
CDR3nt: TGCGCCAGCAGCCAAGAAGGGAAGGGGGGGGTGACCCAGTACTTC

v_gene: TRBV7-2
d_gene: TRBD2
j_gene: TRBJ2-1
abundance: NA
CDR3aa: CASLAGGPGSYNEQFF
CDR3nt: TGTGCCAGTTTAGCGGGGGGGCCGGGAAGCTACAATGAGCAGTTCTTC

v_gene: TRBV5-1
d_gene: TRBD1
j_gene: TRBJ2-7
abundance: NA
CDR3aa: CASSPQGETYEQYF
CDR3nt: TGCGCCAGCAGCCCACAGGGGGAGACCTACGAGCAGTACTTC

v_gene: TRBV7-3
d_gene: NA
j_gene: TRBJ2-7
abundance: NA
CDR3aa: CASSLEGGPDYEQYF
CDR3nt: TGTGCCAGCAGCTTAGAAGGGGGACCAGACTACGAGCAGTACTTC

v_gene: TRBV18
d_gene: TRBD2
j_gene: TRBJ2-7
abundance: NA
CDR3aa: CASSPILAGGNYEQYF
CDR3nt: TGTGCCAGCTCACCGATACTAGCGGGGGGTAACTACGAGCAGTACTTC

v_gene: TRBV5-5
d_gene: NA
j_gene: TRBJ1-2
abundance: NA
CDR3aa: CASTLTRGTINGYTF
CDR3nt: TGTGCCAGCACCTTGACCAGGGGTACTATCAATGGCTACACCTTC